The sequence of this TCR beta chain was determined in a study of beta chain features in type 1 diabetes. Study conclusions and caveats: Among patients with Type 1 diabetes, TCRB CDR3s were moderately but significantly shorter in every one of the four CD4+ subsets. These data did not resolve whether HLA type affects TCRB rearrangement.

A remark on this clone: Its antigen remains unidentified.

Purity exceeding 95% was reached by all sorted populations. The whole isolated RNA underwent reverse transcription, so sequencing captured expressed TCRB transcripts. Assay used: immunoSEQ multiplex PCR; TCRdb lists only in-frame clones, some missing. In the table there are 250,000 to 350,000 clones, 9.5% to 11% of which are singletons. Germline V lookup: CDR1 SGDLS, CDR2 YYNGEE. With 0 bases clipped from V and 4 bases from J, the junction kept 6 bases outside the gene matches. The CDR3 is made up of 18 amino acids. The chain has TRBV9 and TRBJ2-6; TRBD2 agrees at 11 bases. The sample was naive CD4+ T cells from blood. This receptor was taken from a woman in her thirties in good health. CDR3 nucleotide sequence: TGTGCCAGCAGCGTAGTGGGTAGCGGGAGGGCCGGGGCCAACGTCCTGACTTTC. Translating it yields CASSVVGSGRAGANVLTF.